This T cell receptor (beta chain) was obtained from a study of shared clonotypes between healthy human individuals. Germline assignment: CDR1 GTSNPN and CDR2 SVGIG (reference sequence). The CDR3 is 12 residues long. V was cut by 5 bases and J by 3 bases, with 5 bases left in between. In this sample, this clone turned up once. Other DNA sequences in this specimen translate into the identical CDR3. Naive CD8 isolation took CD45RO-negative cells positively selected for CCR7 and excluded terminally differentiated effector memory CD45RA+ cells. The donors were adults (healthy and HIV-negative) with no recent acute infections or vaccinations. As handled by the study authors: Filtering differed for immunoSEQ, which gave only junction sequences without quality scores. The table came from immunoSEQ multiplex PCR; TCRdb's copy has only in-frame clones and leaves some out. V, J and clone size are taken as reported in that table, and D and trimming were inferred from the DNA itself. The data contain around 1,900,000 clones, 80% to 95% of them seen just once; the ten biggest clones take up more than 1.5%.

The sequenced sample consisted of naive CD8+ T cells from PBMCs. The receptor was derived from a young man in good health. Some clones in this sample may be carry-over from other donors' samples. The chain uses TRBV30 and TRBJ2-6, with D hard to call. In DNA, the CDR3 is TGTGCCTGGGATAGTGGGGCCAACGTCCTGACTTTC. Translated, it gives CAWDSGANVLTF. Complete variable domain (other parts from reference TRBV30 and TRBJ2-6): SQTIHQWPATLVQPVGSPLSLECTVEGTSNPNLYWYRQAAGRGLQLLFYSVGIGQISSEVPQNLSASRPQDRQFILSSKKLLLSDSGFYLCAWDSGANVLTFGAGSRLTVL.